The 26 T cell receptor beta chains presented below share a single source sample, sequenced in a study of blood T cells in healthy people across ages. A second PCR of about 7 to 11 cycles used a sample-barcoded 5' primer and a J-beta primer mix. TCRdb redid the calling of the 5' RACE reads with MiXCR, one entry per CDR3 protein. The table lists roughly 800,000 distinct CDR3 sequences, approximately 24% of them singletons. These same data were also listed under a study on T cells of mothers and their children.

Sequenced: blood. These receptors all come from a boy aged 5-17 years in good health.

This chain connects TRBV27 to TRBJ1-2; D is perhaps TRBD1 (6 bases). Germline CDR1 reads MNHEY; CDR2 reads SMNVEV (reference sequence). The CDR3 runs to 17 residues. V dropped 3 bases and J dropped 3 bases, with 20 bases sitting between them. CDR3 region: CASSFRSPGAEDYGYTF. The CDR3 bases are TGTGCCAGCAGTTTTAGGTCTCCAGGGGCAGAGGACTATGGCTACACCTTC.

The CDR3 protein is CASNVGLGLTDTQYF. The CDR3 DNA follows: TGCGCCAGCAACGTAGGCCTGGGGTTGACAGATACGCAGTATTTT. The rearrangement links TRBV5-1 to TRBJ2-3; D ambiguous. Trimming took 6 bases from V and 3 from J, leaving 17 bases between them. Germline lookup yields CDR1 SGHRS and CDR2 YFSETQ. The CDR3 runs to 15 residues.

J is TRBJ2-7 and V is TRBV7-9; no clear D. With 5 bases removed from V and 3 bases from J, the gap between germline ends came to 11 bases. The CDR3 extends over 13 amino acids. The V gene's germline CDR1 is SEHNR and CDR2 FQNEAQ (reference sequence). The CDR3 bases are TGTGCCAGCAGCGCGCCGGCCCACTACGAGCAGTACTTC. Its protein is CASSAPAHYEQYF.

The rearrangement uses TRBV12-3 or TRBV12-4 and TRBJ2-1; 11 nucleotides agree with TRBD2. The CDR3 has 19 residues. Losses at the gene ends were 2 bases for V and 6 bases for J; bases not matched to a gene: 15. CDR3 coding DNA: TGTGCCAGCAGTTTATGGGGTAGCGGGGGGGCAATTTTAAGCAATGAGCAGTTCTTC. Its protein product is CASSLWGSGGAILSNEQFF.

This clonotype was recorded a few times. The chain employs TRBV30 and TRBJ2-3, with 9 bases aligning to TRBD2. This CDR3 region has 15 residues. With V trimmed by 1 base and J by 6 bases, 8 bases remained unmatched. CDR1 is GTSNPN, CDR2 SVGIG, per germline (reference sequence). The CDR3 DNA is TGTGCCTGGAGTGGTAGCGGGGGCAACTCCGATACGCAGTATTTT. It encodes CAWSGSGGNSDTQYF.

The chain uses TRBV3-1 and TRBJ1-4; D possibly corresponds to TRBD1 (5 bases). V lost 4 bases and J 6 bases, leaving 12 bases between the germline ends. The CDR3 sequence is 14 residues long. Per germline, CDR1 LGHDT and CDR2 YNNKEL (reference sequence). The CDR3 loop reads CASSRPGTDEKLFF. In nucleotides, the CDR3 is TGTGCCAGCAGCCGCCCCGGGACCGATGAAAAACTGTTTTTT.

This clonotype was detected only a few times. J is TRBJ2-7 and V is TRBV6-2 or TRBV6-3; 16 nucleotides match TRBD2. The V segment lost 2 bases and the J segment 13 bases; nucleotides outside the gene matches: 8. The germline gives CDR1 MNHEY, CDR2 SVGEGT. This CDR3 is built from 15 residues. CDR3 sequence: CASSYPGLAGGNPYF. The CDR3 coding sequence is TGTGCCAGCAGTTACCCGGGACTAGCGGGGGGGAACCCCTACTTC.

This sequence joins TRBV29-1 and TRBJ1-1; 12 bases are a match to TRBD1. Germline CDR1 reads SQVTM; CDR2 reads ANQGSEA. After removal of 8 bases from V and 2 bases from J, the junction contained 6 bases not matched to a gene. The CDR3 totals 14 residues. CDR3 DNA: TGCAGCTCCGAAGGGACAGGGGGCAACACTGAAGCTTTCTTT. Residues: CSSEGTGGNTEAFF.

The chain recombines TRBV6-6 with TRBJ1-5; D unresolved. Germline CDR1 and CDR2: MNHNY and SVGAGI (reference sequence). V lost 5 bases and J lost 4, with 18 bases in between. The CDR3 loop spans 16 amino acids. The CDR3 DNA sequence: TGTGCCAGCAGTACTAGTGGTGTCAGCGGGAATCAGCCCCAGCATTTT. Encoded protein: CASSTSGVSGNQPQHF.

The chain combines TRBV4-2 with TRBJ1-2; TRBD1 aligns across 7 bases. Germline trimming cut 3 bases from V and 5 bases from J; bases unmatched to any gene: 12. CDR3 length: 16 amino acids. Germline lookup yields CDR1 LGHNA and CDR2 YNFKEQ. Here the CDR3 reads CASSHGQTGKEYGYTF. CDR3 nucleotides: TGTGCCAGCAGCCACGGGCAGACAGGGAAGGAGTATGGCTACACCTTC.

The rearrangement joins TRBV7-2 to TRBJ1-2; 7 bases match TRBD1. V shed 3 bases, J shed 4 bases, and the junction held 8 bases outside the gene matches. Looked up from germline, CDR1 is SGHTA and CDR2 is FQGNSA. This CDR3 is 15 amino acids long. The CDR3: CASSFPDRVGYGYTF. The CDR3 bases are TGTGCCAGCAGCTTTCCCGACAGGGTTGGCTATGGCTACACCTTC.

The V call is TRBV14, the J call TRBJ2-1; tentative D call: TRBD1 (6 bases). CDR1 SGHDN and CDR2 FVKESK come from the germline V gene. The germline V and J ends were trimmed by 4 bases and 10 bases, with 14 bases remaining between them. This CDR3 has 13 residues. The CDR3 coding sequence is TGTGCCAGCAGCCCGCACAGGGTACACGAGCAGTTCTTC. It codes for CASSPHRVHEQFF.

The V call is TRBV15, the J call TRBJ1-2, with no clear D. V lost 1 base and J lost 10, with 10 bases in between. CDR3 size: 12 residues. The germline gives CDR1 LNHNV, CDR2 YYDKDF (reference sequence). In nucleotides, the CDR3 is TGTGCCACCAGCAGAGTGCCAGGTTCCTACACCTTC. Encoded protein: CATSRVPGSYTF.

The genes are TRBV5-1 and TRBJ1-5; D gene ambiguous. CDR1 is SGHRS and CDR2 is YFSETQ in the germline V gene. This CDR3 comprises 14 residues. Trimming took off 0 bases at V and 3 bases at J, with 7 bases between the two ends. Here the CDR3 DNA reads TGCGCCAGCAGCTTGGACAGCATCAATCAGCCCCAGCATTTT. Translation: CASSLDSINQPQHF.

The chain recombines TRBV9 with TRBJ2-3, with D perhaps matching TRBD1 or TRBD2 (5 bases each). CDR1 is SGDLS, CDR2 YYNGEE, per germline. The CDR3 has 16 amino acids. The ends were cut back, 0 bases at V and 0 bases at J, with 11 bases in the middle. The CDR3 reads CASSVGDASSTDTQYF. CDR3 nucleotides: TGTGCCAGCAGCGTAGGGGACGCCTCTAGCACAGATACGCAGTATTTT.

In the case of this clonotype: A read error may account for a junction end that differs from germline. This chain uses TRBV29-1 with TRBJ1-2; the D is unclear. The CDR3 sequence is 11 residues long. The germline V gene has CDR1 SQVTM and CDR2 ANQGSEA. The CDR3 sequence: CSVEQDYGYAF. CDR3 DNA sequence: TGCAGCGTTGAACAGGACTATGGCTACGCCTTC.

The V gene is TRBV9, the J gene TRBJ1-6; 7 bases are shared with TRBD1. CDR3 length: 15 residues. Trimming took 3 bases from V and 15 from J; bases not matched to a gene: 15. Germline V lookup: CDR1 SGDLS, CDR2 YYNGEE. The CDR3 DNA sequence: TGTGCCAGCAGCGCCAATACAGGGGACGGAACACGCCTCCACTTT. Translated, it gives CASSANTGDGTRLHF. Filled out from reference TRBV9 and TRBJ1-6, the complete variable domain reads DSGVTQTPKHLITATGQRVTLRCSPRSGDLSVYWYQQSLDQGLQFLIQYYNGEERAKGNILERFSAQQFPDLHSELNLSSLELGDSALYFCASSANTGDGTRLHFGNGTRLTVT.

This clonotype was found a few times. In DNA form, the CDR3 reads TGTGCCAGCAGCCGAGGTGGGTCCCCAGCTAACTATGGCTACACCTTC. Translating it yields CASSRGGSPANYGYTF. The rearrangement links TRBV7-3 to TRBJ1-2; D gene ambiguous. The CDR3 covers 16 residues. From germline, CDR1 is SGHTA and CDR2 FQGTGA. Deletions cut 5 bases from V and 0 bases from J, with 16 bases between.

CDR3 amino acids: CATSSDWEENIQYF. CDR3 nucleotide sequence: TGTGCCACCAGCAGCGACTGGGAAGAAAACATTCAGTACTTC. The V call is TRBV15, the J call TRBJ2-4; D remains unclear. Per the germline V gene, CDR1 is LNHNV and CDR2 is YYDKDF (reference sequence). This CDR3 has 14 amino acids. Trimming removed 3 bases from V and 5 bases from J, with 11 bases in between.

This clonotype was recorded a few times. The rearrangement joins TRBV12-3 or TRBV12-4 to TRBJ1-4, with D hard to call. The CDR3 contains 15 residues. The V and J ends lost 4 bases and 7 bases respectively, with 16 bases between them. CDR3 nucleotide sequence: TGTGCCAGCAGTTCCCCGGGTCGGAGAGGTGAAAAACTGTTTTTT. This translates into CASSSPGRRGEKLFF.

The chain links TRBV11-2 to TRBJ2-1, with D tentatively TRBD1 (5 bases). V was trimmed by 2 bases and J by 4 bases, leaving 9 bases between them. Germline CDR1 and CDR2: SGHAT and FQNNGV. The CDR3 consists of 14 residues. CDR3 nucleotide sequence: TGTGCCAGCAGCTTAACACGGACATACAATGAGCAGTTCTTC. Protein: CASSLTRTYNEQFF.

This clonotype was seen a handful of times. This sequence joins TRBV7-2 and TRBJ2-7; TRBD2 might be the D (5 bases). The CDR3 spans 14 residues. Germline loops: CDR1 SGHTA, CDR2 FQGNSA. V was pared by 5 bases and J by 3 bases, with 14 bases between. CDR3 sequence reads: CASSPSRANYEQYF. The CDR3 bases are TGTGCCAGCAGCCCATCGAGGGCTAACTACGAGCAGTACTTC.

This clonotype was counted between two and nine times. In nucleotides, the CDR3 is TGTGCCAGCAGCTACGACAGGGGTGGCTACACCTTC. Translating gives CASSYDRGGYTF. The V call is TRBV7-9, the J call TRBJ1-2; 8 bases are shared with TRBD1. Germline V gene sequence: CDR1 SEHNR, CDR2 FQNEAQ (reference sequence). With V trimmed by 4 bases and J by 7 bases, 2 bases remained unmatched. The CDR3 length is 12 residues.

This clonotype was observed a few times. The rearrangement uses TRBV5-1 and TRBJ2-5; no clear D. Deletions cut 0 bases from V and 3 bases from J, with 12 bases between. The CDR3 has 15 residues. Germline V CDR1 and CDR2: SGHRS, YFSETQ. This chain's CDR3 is CASSLVRAREETQYF. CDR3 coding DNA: TGCGCCAGCAGCTTGGTTCGCGCTCGGGAAGAGACCCAGTACTTC.

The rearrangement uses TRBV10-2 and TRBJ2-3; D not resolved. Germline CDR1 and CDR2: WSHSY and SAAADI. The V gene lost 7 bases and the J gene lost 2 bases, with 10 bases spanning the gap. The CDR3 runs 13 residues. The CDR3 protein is CASIPRPTDTQYF. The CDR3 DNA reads TGCGCCAGCATTCCCAGGCCCACAGATACGCAGTATTTT.

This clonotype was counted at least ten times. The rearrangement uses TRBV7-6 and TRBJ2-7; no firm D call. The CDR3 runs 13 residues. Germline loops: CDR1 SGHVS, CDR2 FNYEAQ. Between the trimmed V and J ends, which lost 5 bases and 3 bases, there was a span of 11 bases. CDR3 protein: CASSPGPNYEQYF. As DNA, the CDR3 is TGTGCCAGCAGCCCCGGACCCAACTACGAGCAGTACTTC.